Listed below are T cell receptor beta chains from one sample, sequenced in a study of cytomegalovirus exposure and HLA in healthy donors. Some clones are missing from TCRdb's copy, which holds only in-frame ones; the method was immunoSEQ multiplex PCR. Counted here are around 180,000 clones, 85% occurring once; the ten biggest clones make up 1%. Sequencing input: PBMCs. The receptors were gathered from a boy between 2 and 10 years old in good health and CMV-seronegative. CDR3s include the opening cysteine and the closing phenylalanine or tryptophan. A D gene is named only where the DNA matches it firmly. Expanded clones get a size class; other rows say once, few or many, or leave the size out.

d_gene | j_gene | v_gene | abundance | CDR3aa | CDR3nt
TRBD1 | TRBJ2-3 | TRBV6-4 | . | CASSGQGTDTQYF | TGTGCCAGCAGCGGACAGGGCACAGATACGCAGTATTTT
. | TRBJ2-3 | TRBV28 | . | CASIGGLSTDTQYF | TGTGCCAGCATAGGTGGACTGAGCACAGATACGCAGTATTTT
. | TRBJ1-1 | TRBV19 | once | CASSATVNTEAFF | TGTGCCAGTAGTGCAACAGTGAACACTGAAGCTTTCTTT
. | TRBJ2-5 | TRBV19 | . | CASSIVGSSQETQYF | TGTGCCAGTAGTATAGTGGGCTCCTCCCAAGAGACCCAGTACTTC
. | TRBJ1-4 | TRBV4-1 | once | CASSPRENPRGEKLFF | TGCGCCAGCAGCCCAAGAGAAAATCCTAGGGGTGAAAAACTGTTTTTT
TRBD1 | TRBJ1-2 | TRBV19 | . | CASSDVRDSNYGYTF | TGTGCCAGTAGTGACGTCCGGGACAGTAACTATGGCTACACCTTC
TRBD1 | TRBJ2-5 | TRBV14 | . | CASSQGDRAFGETQYF | TGTGCCAGCAGCCAAGGGGACAGGGCCTTTGGGGAGACCCAGTACTTC
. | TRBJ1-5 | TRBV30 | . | CAWNAAGDEFQPQHF | TGTGCCTGGAATGCGGCGGGGGACGAGTTCCAGCCCCAGCATTTT
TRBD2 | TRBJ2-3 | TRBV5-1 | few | CASSLGGSGERDTQYF | TGCGCCAGCAGCTTAGGGGGTAGCGGGGAAAGAGATACGCAGTATTTT
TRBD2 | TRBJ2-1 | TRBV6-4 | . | CASSETSGSYNEQFF | TGTGCCAGCAGTGAGACTAGCGGCTCCTACAATGAGCAGTTCTTC
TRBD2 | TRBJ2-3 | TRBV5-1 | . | CASRLTGGSTDTQYF | TGCGCCAGCAGGCTAACGGGGGGGAGCACAGATACGCAGTATTTT